A selection of T cell receptor beta chains follows, all from one sample in a study of beta chain features in type 1 diabetes. Assay: immunoSEQ multiplex PCR; the TCRdb copy retains only in-frame clones and omits some. The repertoire includes just over 450,000 clones, about 30% of them detected once, and around 0.065% sits in the top ten. Input material: naive CD4+ T cells from blood. These receptors came from a man between 18 and 29 years old in good health. Both conserved end residues are part of each CDR3. Each record gives: D gene, J gene, V gene, clone size, CDR3 protein, CDR3 DNA. D genes are given only for firm matches. Part of the rows lack a size; the others show once, few, many or a class for expanded clones.

TRBD1,TRBJ2-6,TRBV5-1,few,CASSRTGDGANVLTF,TGCGCCAGCAGCCGAACAGGGGACGGGGCCAACGTCCTGACTTTC
-,TRBJ2-5,TRBV10-2,-,CASSEAELETQYF,TGCGCCAGCAGTGAGGCGGAGTTGGAGACCCAGTACTTC
-,TRBJ2-6,TRBV5-1,-,CASSLAAGMSGANVLTF,TGCGCCAGCAGCTTGGCCGCAGGGATGTCTGGGGCCAACGTCCTGACTTTC
-,TRBJ2-1,TRBV2,-,CASAPGFSYNEQFF,TGTGCCAGCGCCCCAGGCTTCTCCTACAATGAGCAGTTCTTC
-,TRBJ1-1,TRBV30,-,CAWSPGLTEAFF,TGTGCCTGGAGCCCAGGGCTAACTGAAGCTTTCTTT
TRBD1,TRBJ2-6,TRBV6-6,-,CASSQGAASGANVLTF,TGTGCCAGCAGCCAGGGGGCCGCTTCTGGGGCCAACGTCCTGACTTTC
-,TRBJ2-7,TRBV15,few,CATSRDQSRGYEQYF,TGTGCCACCAGCAGAGATCAGTCAAGAGGCTACGAGCAGTACTTC
TRBD1,TRBJ1-1,TRBV7-2,-,CASSPVGQLEAFF,TGTGCCAGCAGCCCCGTGGGACAGCTTGAAGCTTTCTTT
-,TRBJ1-3,TRBV30,-,CAWSRLRSSGNTIYF,TGTGCCTGGAGCCGACTCCGGAGCTCTGGAAACACCATATATTTT
TRBD1,TRBJ1-5,TRBV30,-,CAWDREYSNQPQHF,TGTGCCTGGGACAGGGAGTATAGCAATCAGCCCCAGCATTTT
-,TRBJ2-7,TRBV10-3,-,CAISNGDSYEQYF,TGTGCCATCAGTAACGGGGACTCCTACGAGCAGTACTTC
-,TRBJ1-4,TRBV30,few,CALRQREYEKLFF,TGTGCCCTTCGGCAGAGAGAATATGAAAAACTGTTTTTT
-,TRBJ1-4,TRBV29-1,-,CSAASRDGKLFF,TGCAGCGCTGCGTCGCGGGACGGAAAACTGTTTTTT
-,TRBJ2-7,TRBV30,-,CAWSLYYEQYF,TGTGCCTGGAGTTTGTACTACGAGCAGTACTTC
-,TRBJ2-3,TRBV9,-,CASSTSGTRADTQYF,TGTGCCAGCAGCACTTCCGGGACGAGGGCCGATACGCAGTATTTT
-,TRBJ2-5,TRBV5-4,-,CASSYTGSPETQYF,TGTGCCAGCAGCTATACAGGGTCGCCAGAGACCCAGTACTTC
TRBD1,TRBJ2-2,TRBV28,-,CASSLGQGPGELFF,TGTGCCAGCAGTCTAGGACAGGGACCCGGGGAGCTGTTTTTT
-,TRBJ2-1,TRBV30,few,CAWVRDYNEQFF,TGTGCCTGGGTTCGAGACTACAATGAGCAGTTCTTC
TRBD2,TRBJ2-7,TRBV5-1,-,CASSLAASGRYEQYF,TGCGCCAGCAGCTTGGCGGCTAGCGGGAGGTACGAGCAGTACTTC
TRBD2,TRBJ2-3,TRBV30,-,CAWSVSYSGRALYF,TGTGCCTGGAGTGTATCATATAGCGGGAGGGCACTGTATTTT
-,TRBJ2-2,TRBV30,-,CAWSVSPGEGPGELFF,TGTGCCTGGAGTGTATCACCCGGCGAGGGGCCCGGGGAGCTGTTTTTT
TRBD1,TRBJ1-4,TRBV6-6,once,CASSSSTGTNEKLFF,TGTGCCAGCAGTTCCTCGACAGGGACTAATGAAAAACTGTTTTTT
TRBD2,TRBJ2-3,TRBV9,-,CASSGASGRAVTDTQYF,TGTGCCAGCAGCGGTGCTAGCGGGAGAGCGGTCACAGATACGCAGTATTTT
-,TRBJ2-7,TRBV28,once,CASSPRLFGQYF,TGTGCCAGCAGTCCCCGACTGTTTGGGCAGTACTTC
-,TRBJ2-1,TRBV11-2,-,CASTLAGKNEQFF,TGTGCCAGCACCCTAGCAGGGAAAAATGAGCAGTTCTTC
-,TRBJ2-1,TRBV15,-,CATSPGLSSYNEQFF,TGTGCCACCAGTCCGGGACTCAGCTCCTACAATGAGCAGTTCTTC
-,TRBJ2-7,TRBV18,few,CASSPGSQTYEQYF,TGTGCCAGCTCACCCGGGTCCCAAACTTACGAGCAGTACTTC
-,TRBJ2-7,TRBV5-1,-,CASSLSMDGEQYF,TGCGCCAGCAGCTTGAGTATGGACGGCGAGCAGTACTTC
-,TRBJ2-5,TRBV7-2,few,CASSLLFGVGETQYF,TGTGCCAGCAGCTTACTCTTCGGCGTCGGGGAGACCCAGTACTTC
-,TRBJ2-5,TRBV19,-,CASSPRTGTETQYF,TGTGCCAGTAGTCCCCGGACGGGAACTGAGACCCAGTACTTC
-,TRBJ2-3,TRBV19,-,CASRPGLSTDTQYF,TGTGCCAGTAGGCCGGGCCTTAGCACAGATACGCAGTATTTT
TRBD1,TRBJ1-2,TRBV30,-,CAWGGTAPGGYTF,TGTGCCTGGGGCGGGACAGCTCCGGGTGGCTACACCTTC
TRBD1,TRBJ2-7,TRBV5-1,-,CASSPDRGTYEQYF,TGCGCCAGCAGCCCCGACAGGGGAACCTACGAGCAGTACTTC
-,TRBJ2-4,TRBV7-9,-,CASSPAATNIQYF,TGTGCCAGCAGCCCTGCCGCGACAAACATTCAGTACTTC
-,TRBJ2-7,TRBV5-1,-,CASSSPPGTGPHEQYF,TGCGCCAGCAGCAGCCCCCCCGGGACGGGCCCCCACGAGCAGTACTTC
TRBD1,TRBJ1-5,TRBV23-1,-,CAPPQGAPQPQHF,TGCGCCCCACCACAGGGGGCCCCTCAGCCCCAGCATTTT
-,TRBJ2-4,TRBV6-6,-,CASSPEGGNIQYF,TGTGCCAGCAGTCCGGAGGGCGGAAACATTCAGTACTTC
-,TRBJ2-7,TRBV2,-,CASSPTFLREQYF,TGTGCCAGCAGCCCCACCTTTCTTCGGGAGCAGTACTTC
-,TRBJ2-7,TRBV13,few,CASSLGRVYSYEQYF,TGTGCCAGCAGCTTAGGCCGGGTATACTCCTACGAGCAGTACTTC
TRBD2,TRBJ2-5,TRBV7-6,few,CASSFTWREATQETQYF,TGTGCCAGCAGCTTTACATGGCGGGAGGCCACTCAAGAGACCCAGTACTTC